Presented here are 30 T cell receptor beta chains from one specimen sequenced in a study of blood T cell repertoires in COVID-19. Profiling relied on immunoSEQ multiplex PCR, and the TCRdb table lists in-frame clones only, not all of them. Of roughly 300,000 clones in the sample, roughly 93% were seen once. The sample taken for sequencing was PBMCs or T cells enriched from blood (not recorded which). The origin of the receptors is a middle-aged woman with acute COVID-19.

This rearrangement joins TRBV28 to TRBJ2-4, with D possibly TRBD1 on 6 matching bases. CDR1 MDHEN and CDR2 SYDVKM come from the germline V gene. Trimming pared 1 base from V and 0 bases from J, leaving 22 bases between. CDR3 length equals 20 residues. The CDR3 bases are TGTGCCAGCAGTTTATCTGACACCCAGGGACACGCTTTAGCCAAAAACATTCAGTACTTC. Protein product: CASSLSDTQGHALAKNIQYF.

The CDR3 spells CASSLGRGSPLHF. CDR3 bases: TGTGCCAGCAGCTTGGGCAGGGGGTCACCCCTCCACTTT. V is TRBV9 and J is TRBJ1-6; 7 nucleotides line up with TRBD1. Germline CDR1 and CDR2: SGDLS and YYNGEE. V shed 4 bases and J 10 bases; nucleotides not matched to a gene: 5. CDR3 length equals 13 residues.

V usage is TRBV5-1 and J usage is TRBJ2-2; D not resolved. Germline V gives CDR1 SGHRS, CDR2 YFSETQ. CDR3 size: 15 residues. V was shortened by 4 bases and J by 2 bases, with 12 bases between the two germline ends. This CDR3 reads CASSIRSDNTGELFF. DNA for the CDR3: TGCGCCAGCAGCATACGAAGCGATAACACCGGGGAGCTGTTTTTT.

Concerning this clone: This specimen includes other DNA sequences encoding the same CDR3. The DNA of the CDR3 is TGTGCCAGCAGCTTAGCGCGGGAGACCCAGTACTTC. Residues: CASSLARETQYF. The chain uses TRBV7-2 and TRBJ2-5; D call uncertain. Trimming stripped 0 bases from V and 5 bases from J, with 4 bases between. The CDR3 extends over 12 amino acids. CDR1 SGHTA and CDR2 FQGNSA come from the germline V gene.

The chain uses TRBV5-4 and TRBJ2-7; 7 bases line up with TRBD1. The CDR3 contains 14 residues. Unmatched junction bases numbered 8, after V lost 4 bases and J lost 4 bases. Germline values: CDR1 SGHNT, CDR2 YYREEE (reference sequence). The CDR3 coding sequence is TGTGCCAGCAGCCAAACGGACAGGACGTACGAGCAGTACTTC. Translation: CASSQTDRTYEQYF.

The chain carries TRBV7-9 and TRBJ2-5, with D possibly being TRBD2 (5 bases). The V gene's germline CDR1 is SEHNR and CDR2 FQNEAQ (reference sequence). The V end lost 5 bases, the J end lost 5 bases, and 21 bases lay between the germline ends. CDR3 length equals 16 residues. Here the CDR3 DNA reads TGTGCCAGCAGCCGTGCGGGCCTAAAGGTACGGGAGACCCAGTACTTC. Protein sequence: CASSRAGLKVRETQYF. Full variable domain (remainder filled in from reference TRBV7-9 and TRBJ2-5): DTGVSQNPRHKITKRGQNVTFRCDPISEHNRLYWYRQTLGQGPEFLTYFQNEAQLEKSRLLSDRFSAERPKGSFSTLEIQRTEQGDSAMYLCASSRAGLKVRETQYFGPGTRLLVL.

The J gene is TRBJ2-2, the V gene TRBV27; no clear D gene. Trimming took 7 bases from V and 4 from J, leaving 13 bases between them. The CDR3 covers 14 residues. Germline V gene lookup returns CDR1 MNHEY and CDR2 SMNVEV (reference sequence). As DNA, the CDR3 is TGTGCCAGCACCCGAGGAACCATCACCGGGGAGCTGTTTTTT. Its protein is CASTRGTITGELFF.

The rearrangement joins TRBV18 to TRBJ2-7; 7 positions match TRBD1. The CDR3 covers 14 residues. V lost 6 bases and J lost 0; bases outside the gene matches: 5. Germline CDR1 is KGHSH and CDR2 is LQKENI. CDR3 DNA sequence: TGTGCCAGCTCGTACCGGGACAGCTCCTACGAGCAGTACTTC. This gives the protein CASSYRDSSYEQYF.

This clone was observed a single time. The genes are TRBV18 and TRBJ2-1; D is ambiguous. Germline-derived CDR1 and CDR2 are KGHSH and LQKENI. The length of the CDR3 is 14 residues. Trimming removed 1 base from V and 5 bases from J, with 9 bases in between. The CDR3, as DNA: TGTGCCAGCTCACCACTCCCACACGACAATGAGCAGTTCTTC. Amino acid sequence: CASSPLPHDNEQFF.

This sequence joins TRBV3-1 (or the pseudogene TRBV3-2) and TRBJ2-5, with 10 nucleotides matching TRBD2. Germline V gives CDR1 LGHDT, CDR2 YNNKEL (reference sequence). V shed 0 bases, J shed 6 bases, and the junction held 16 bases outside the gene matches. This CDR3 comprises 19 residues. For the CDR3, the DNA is TGTGCCAGCAGCCAAGAAGAGGCGATTCTAGCGGGAGTGGCTAAGACCCAGTACTTC. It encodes CASSQEEAILAGVAKTQYF.

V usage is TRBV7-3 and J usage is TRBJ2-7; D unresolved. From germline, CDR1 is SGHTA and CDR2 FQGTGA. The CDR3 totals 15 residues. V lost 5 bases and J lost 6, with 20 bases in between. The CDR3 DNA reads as TGTGCCAGCAGCCAACCGACAAGAACCCCCCCCGAGCAGTACTTC. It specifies CASSQPTRTPPEQYF. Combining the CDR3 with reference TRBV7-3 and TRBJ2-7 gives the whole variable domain GAGVSQTPSNKVTEKGKYVELRCDPISGHTALYWYRQSLGQGPEFLIYFQGTGAADDSGLPNDRFFAVRPEGSVSTLKIQRTERGDSAVYLCASSQPTRTPPEQYFGPGTRLTVT.

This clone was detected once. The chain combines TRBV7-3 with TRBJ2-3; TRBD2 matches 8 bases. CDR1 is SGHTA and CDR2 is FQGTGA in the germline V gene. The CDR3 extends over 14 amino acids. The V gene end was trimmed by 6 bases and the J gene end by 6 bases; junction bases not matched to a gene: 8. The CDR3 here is CASSLTGGADTQYF. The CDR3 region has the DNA TGTGCCAGCAGTCTGACCGGGGGGGCGGATACGCAGTATTTT.

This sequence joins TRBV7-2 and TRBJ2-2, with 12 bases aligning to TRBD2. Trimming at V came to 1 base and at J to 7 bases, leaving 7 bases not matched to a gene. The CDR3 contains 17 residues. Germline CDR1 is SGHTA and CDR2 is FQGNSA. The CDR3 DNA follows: TGTGCCAGCAGCTTAGAAGTGGCTAGCGGGAGGGTCGGGGAGCTGTTTTTT. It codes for CASSLEVASGRVGELFF.

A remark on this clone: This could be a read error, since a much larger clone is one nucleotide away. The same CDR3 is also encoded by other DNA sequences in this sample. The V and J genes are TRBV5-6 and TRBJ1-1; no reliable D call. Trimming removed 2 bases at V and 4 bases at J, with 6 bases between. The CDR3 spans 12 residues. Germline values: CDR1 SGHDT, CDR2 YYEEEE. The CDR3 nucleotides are TGTGCCAGCAGCTTAAGAGGCACTGAAGCTTTCTTT. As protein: CASSLRGTEAFF.

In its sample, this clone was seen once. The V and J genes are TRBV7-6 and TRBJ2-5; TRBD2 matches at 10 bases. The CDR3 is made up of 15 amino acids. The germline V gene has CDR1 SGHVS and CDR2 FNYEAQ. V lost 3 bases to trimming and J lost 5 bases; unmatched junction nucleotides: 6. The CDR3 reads CASSFASGRGETQYF. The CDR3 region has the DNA TGTGCCAGCAGCTTTGCTAGCGGGAGAGGGGAGACCCAGTACTTC.

CDR3 in DNA: TGTGCCAGCAGCCCGACACGCCAGGCCTACGAGCAGTACTTC. Translating gives CASSPTRQAYEQYF. This rearrangement joins TRBV11-1 to TRBJ2-7; D gene ambiguous. From germline, CDR1 is SGHAT and CDR2 FQDESV (reference sequence). Trimming took 5 bases from V and 2 from J, leaving 13 bases between them. CDR3 length: 14 amino acids.

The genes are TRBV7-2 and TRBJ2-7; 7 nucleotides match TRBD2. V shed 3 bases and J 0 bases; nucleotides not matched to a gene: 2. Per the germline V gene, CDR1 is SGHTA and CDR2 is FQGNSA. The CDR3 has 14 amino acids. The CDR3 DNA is TGTGCCAGCAGCTTTGCGGGAGCCTCCTACGAGCAGTACTTC. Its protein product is CASSFAGASYEQYF.

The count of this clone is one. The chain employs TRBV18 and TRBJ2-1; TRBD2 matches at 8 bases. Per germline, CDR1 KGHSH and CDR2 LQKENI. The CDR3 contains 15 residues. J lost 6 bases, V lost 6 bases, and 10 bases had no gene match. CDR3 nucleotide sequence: TGTGCCAGCTCGTCCGGGACTAGGGTTTTCAATGAGCAGTTCTTC. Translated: CASSSGTRVFNEQFF. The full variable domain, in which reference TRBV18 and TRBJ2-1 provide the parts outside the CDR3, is NAGVMQNPRHLVRRRGQEARLRCSPMKGHSHVYWYRQLPEEGLKFMVYLQKENIIDESGMPKERFSAEFPKEGPSILRIQQVVRGDSAAYFCASSSGTRVFNEQFFGPGTRLTVL.

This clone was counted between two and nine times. CDR3 nucleotides: TGTGCCAGCAGTCTCGGCGGGGGGGCCGAGCAGTACTTC. Protein: CASSLGGGAEQYF. The J gene is TRBJ2-7, the V gene TRBV27; TRBD2 aligns across 9 bases. CDR3 length: 13 residues. With 5 bases clipped from V and 6 bases from J, the junction kept 5 bases outside the gene matches. Germline CDR1 is MNHEY and CDR2 is SMNVEV (reference sequence).

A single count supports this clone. The CDR3 DNA sequence: TGTGCCAGCAGCTTATCCCTCGACAGGGAAGGGACGAACCTCTATACTGAAGCTTTCTTT. This translates into CASSLSLDREGTNLYTEAFF. The V call is TRBV7-3, the J call TRBJ1-1; 7 positions agree with TRBD1. V gave up 2 bases and J gave up 5 bases; unmatched junction bases: 23. Germline V CDR1 and CDR2: SGHTA, FQGTGA. The CDR3 length is 20 residues.

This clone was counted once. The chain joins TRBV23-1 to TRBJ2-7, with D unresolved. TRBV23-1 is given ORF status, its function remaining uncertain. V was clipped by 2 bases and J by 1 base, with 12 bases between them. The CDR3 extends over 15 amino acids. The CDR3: CASSQDTPCSYEQYF. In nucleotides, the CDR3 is TGCGCCAGCAGTCAAGACACCCCATGTTCCTACGAGCAGTACTTC.

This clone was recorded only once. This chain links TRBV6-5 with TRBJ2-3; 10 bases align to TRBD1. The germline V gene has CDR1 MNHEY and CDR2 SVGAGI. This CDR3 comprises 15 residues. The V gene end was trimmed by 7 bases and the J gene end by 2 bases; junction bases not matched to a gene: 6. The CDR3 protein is CASMGTGAITDTQYF. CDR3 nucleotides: TGTGCCAGCATGGGGACAGGGGCAATCACAGATACGCAGTATTTT.

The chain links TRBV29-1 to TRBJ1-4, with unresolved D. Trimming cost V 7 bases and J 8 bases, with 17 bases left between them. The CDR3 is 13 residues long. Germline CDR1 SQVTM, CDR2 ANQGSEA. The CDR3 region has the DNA TGCAGCGCTATCAAAGATCCGAGGGAAAAACTGTTTTTT. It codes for CSAIKDPREKLFF.

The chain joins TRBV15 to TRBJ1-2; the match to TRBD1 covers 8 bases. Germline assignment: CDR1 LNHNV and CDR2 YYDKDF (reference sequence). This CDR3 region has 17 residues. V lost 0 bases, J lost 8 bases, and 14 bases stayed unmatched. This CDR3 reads CATSRDLRGQGSGGYTF. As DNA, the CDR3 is TGTGCCACCAGCAGAGATCTTCGCGGACAGGGCTCAGGAGGCTACACCTTC.

CDR3: CASSQDRAAAGVNYGYTF. The DNA of the CDR3 is TGTGCCAGCAGCCAAGATCGGGCTGCTGCCGGGGTAAACTATGGCTACACCTTC. The J gene is TRBJ1-2, the V gene TRBV4-2; the D is unclear. The CDR3 is 18 amino acids. Per the germline V gene, CDR1 is LGHNA and CDR2 is YNFKEQ. The V end lost 0 bases, the J end lost 2 bases, and 19 bases lay between the germline ends.

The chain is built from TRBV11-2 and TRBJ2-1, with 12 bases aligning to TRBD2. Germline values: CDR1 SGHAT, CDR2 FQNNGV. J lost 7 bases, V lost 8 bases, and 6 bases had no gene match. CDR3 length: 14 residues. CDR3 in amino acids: CASAGLAGLNEQFF. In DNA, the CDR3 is TGTGCCAGCGCCGGACTAGCGGGGTTAAATGAGCAGTTCTTC.

CDR3 residues: CASSPSGTESNQPQHF. CDR3 DNA sequence: TGTGCCAGCTCACCATCGGGGACAGAGTCCAATCAGCCCCAGCATTTT. The chain uses TRBV18 and TRBJ1-5; 7 bases are a match to TRBD1. This CDR3 spans 16 amino acids. J gave up 3 bases and V 2 bases, and 7 bases lay outside the gene matches. CDR1 and CDR2 (germline): KGHSH, LQKENI. Filled out from reference TRBV18 and TRBJ1-5, the complete variable domain reads NAGVMQNPRHLVRRRGQEARLRCSPMKGHSHVYWYRQLPEEGLKFMVYLQKENIIDESGMPKERFSAEFPKEGPSILRIQQVVRGDSAAYFCASSPSGTESNQPQHFGDGTRLSIL.

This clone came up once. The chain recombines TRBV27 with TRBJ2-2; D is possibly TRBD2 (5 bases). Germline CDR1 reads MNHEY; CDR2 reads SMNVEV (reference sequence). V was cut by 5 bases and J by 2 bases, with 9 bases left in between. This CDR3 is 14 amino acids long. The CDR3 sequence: CASSRTLNTGELFF. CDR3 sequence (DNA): TGTGCCAGCAGTAGGACTCTTAACACCGGGGAGCTGTTTTTT.

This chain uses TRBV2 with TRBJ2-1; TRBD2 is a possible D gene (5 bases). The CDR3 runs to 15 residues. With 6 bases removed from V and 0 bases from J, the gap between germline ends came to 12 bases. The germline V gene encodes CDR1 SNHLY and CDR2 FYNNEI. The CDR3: CASRDSVNSYNEQFF. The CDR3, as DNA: TGTGCCAGCAGAGATAGCGTAAACTCCTACAATGAGCAGTTCTTC. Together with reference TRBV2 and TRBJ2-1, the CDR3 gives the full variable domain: EPEVTQTPSHQVTQMGQEVILRCVPISNHLYFYWYRQILGQKVEFLVSFYNNEISEKSEIFDDQFSVERPDGSNFTLKIRSTKLEDSAMYFCASRDSVNSYNEQFFGPGTRLTVL.

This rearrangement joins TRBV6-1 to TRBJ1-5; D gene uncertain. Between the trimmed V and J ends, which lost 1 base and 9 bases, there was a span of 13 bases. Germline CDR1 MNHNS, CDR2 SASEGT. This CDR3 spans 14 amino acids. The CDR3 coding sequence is TGTGCCAGCAGTGAAGTAAGGAAGGGAGGGCCCCAGCATTTT. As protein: CASSEVRKGGPQHF.